This TCR beta chain derives from a study of somatic mutations in cytotoxic T cells in rheumatoid arthritis. CDR1 is MNHEY, CDR2 SVGAGI, per germline. This CDR3 has 13 amino acids. V was cut by 4 bases and J by 6 bases, with 10 bases left in between. General study results and limits: The targets (antigens) of the expanded CD8+ clones were not known. The study found no significant difference in CD8+ T-cell clonality between rheumatoid arthritis patients and age-matched healthy controls. A finding that went unadjusted for multiple comparisons was the slight underrepresentation of TRBV07 in rheumatoid arthritis patients.

Here immunoSEQ multiplex PCR was the method, and the copy in TCRdb shows in-frame clones only, minus some. The sample shows about 19,000 clones, over 60% of them seen only once. Remarks on this clone: Its antigen remains unknown.

This TCR came from an adult with rheumatoid arthritis. V usage is TRBV6-5 and J usage is TRBJ2-1, with D maybe TRBD2 (5 bases). The sample consisted of CD8+ T cells sorted from blood. The CDR3 bases are TGTGCCAGCAGTTCCCTCCGGGGCAATGAGCAGTTCTTC. Protein: CASSSLRGNEQFF.